These 10 T cell receptor beta chains were all obtained from the same sample, sequenced in a study of blood T cell repertoires in COVID-19. Method: immunoSEQ multiplex PCR; TCRdb's copy keeps in-frame clones and lacks some. The sample consists of 40,000 to 50,000 clones, roughly nine tenths of them appearing once. What was sequenced was peripheral blood. All receptors derive from a human donor in a cohort sampled during active COVID-19.

This chain connects TRBV2 to TRBJ1-2; 9 nucleotides match TRBD1. Losses at the gene ends were 7 bases for V and 7 bases for J; bases not matched to a gene: 13. The germline V gene has CDR1 SNHLY and CDR2 FYNNEI. This CDR3 spans 15 amino acids. In DNA form, the CDR3 reads TGTGCCAGCATTCGGGACAGGGATAAGAGGGGTGGCTACACCTTC. Amino acids: CASIRDRDKRGGYTF.

The V and J genes are TRBV7-2 and TRBJ2-1, with TRBD2 matching over 7 bases. Germline V CDR1 and CDR2: SGHTA, FQGNSA. Germline trimming cut 8 bases from V and 4 bases from J; bases unmatched to any gene: 5. The CDR3 covers 13 residues. CDR3 bases: TGTGCCAGCCAGCGGGGCAAATACAATGAGCAGTTCTTC. The encoded protein is CASQRGKYNEQFF. The whole variable domain, remainder taken from reference TRBV7-2 and TRBJ2-1, is GAGVSQSPSNKVTEKGKDVELRCDPISGHTALYWYRQSLGQGLEFLIYFQGNSAPDKSGLPSDRFSAERTGGSVSTLTIQRTQQEDSAVYLCASQRGKYNEQFFGPGTRLTVL.

The chain couples TRBV4-1 to TRBJ2-7; the D is unclear. V lost 1 base and J lost 0, with 13 bases in between. The germline V gene has CDR1 MGHRA and CDR2 YSYEKL. CDR3 size: 16 residues. The CDR3 region has the DNA TGCGCCAGCAGCCAAGTACCGGCGGTCCGCTCCTACGAGCAGTACTTC. Amino acid sequence: CASSQVPAVRSYEQYF.

J is TRBJ1-4 and V is TRBV2; 7 positions match TRBD1. The CDR3 covers 14 residues. V lost 6 bases and J lost 2; bases outside the gene matches: 3. Germline V gene data show CDR1 as SNHLY and CDR2 as FYNNEI. CDR3 bases: TGTGCCAGCAGCGCGACAGGGACTAATGAAAAACTGTTTTTT. Translated: CASSATGTNEKLFF.

The J gene is TRBJ1-1, the V gene TRBV12-5, with D unresolved. This CDR3 contains 12 residues. With 2 bases removed from V and 6 bases from J, the gap between germline ends came to 7 bases. Germline CDR1 reads LGHNT; CDR2 reads FRNRAP. The CDR3 bases are TGTGCTAGTGGTTTGTCTTTCGCTGAAGCTTTCTTT. It translates to CASGLSFAEAFF. Combining the CDR3 with reference TRBV12-5 and TRBJ1-1 gives the whole variable domain DARVTQTPRHKVTEMGQEVTMRCQPILGHNTVFWYRQTMMQGLELLAYFRNRAPLDDSGMPKDRFSAEMPDATLATLKIQPSEPRDSAVYFCASGLSFAEAFFGQGTRLTVV.

A few counts support this clone. The gene calls are TRBV10-3 and TRBJ1-1; D perhaps matches TRBD1 (6 bases). Trimming shortened V by 11 bases and J by 4 bases, and 14 bases separated the two germline ends. The CDR3 extends over 12 amino acids. The germline gives CDR1 ENHRY, CDR2 SYGVKD. The CDR3: CAVGRGGTEAFF. The CDR3 region has the DNA TGTGCCGTAGGCAGGGGCGGCACTGAAGCTTTCTTT.

The chain couples TRBV4-1 to TRBJ2-7; possibly TRBD1 for D (5 bases). Germline loops: CDR1 MGHRA, CDR2 YSYEKL. Trimming removed 1 base from V and 2 bases from J, with 12 bases in between. The CDR3 has 15 amino acids. CDR3 loop: CASSQGDQGAYEQYF. For the CDR3, the DNA is TGCGCCAGCAGCCAAGGCGATCAAGGGGCCTACGAGCAGTACTTC.

This chain's CDR3 is CASSPLSQDEKLFF. CDR3 DNA sequence: TGTGCCAGCTCACCACTGAGTCAGGATGAAAAACTGTTTTTT. The chain carries TRBV18 and TRBJ1-4; D ambiguous. The CDR3 sequence is 14 residues long. The V and J ends lost 1 base and 6 bases respectively, with 9 bases between them. In germline, CDR1 is KGHSH, CDR2 LQKENI.

V gene TRBV19 combines with J gene TRBJ2-1; 10 nucleotides line up with TRBD1. CDR3 length equals 15 residues. In germline, CDR1 is LNHDA, CDR2 SQIVND (reference sequence). Losses at the gene ends were 5 bases for V and 7 bases for J; bases not matched to a gene: 8. The CDR3 region has the DNA TGTGCCAGTAGTCCACGACAGGGGGCGCGGAATGAGCAGTTCTTC. Amino acid sequence: CASSPRQGARNEQFF.

This clone was seen a single time. The chain carries TRBV3-1 (or the pseudogene TRBV3-2) and TRBJ2-5; 12 bases fit TRBD2. Germline CDR1 and CDR2: LGHDT and YNNKEL (reference sequence). J lost 5 bases, V lost 0 bases, and 1 base had no gene match. This CDR3 spans 15 amino acids. This chain's CDR3 is CASSQDTSGRETQYF. CDR3 sequence (DNA): TGTGCCAGCAGCCAAGATACTAGCGGGAGGGAGACCCAGTACTTC.